This T cell receptor beta chain comes out of a study of cytotoxic CD8 clonotypes in ibrutinib-treated CLL. Study at large: The cohort had 10 to 12 relapsed/refractory and 15 treatment-naive patients, 17 IGHV unmutated. When averaged across all of the samples, the counts came to some 250,000 productive templates and more than 80,000 productive rearrangements.

On this clone: Antigen specificity is unknown.

The method was immunoSEQ multiplex PCR; TCRdb's version includes in-frame clones alone and lacks a portion of them. The sample has fewer than 100,000 clones; about 86% are singletons. Cryopreserved PBMCs yielded roughly 2 micrograms of genomic DNA for TCR beta libraries. General observations from the study: The clonality went up when patients responded to ibrutinib and dropped back toward baseline at progression.

The germline CDR1 and CDR2 sequences are MDHEN and SYDVKM. With 7 bases clipped from V and 8 bases from J, the junction kept 5 bases outside the gene matches. The CDR3 extends over 11 amino acids. The TCR was taken from a human donor with chronic lymphocytic leukemia. The chain uses TRBV28 and TRBJ2-7, with 7 bases that match TRBD2. The sequences come from PBMCs, collected before ibrutinib treatment. The CDR3 sequence: CASTIGTKQYF. The CDR3 DNA reads TGTGCCAGCACCATTGGGACTAAGCAGTACTTC.